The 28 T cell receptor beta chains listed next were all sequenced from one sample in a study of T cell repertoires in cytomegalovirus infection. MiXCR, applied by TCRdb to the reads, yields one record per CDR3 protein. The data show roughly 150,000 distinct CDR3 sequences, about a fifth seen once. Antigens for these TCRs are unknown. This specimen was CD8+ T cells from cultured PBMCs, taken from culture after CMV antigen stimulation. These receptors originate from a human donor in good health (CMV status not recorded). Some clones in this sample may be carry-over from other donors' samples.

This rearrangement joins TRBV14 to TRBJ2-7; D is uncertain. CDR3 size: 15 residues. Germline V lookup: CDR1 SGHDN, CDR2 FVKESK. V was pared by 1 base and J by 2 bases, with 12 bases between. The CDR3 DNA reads TGTGCCAGCAGCCAAGCTCAGACACAGACCTACGAGCAGTACTTC. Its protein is CASSQAQTQTYEQYF.

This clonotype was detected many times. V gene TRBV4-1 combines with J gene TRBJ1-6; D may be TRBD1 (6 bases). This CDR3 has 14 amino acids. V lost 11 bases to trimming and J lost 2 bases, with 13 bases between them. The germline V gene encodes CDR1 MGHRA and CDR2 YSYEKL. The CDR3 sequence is CAGGQGPYNSPLHF. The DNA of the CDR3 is TGCGCCGGGGGGCAGGGACCCTATAATTCACCCCTCCACTTT.

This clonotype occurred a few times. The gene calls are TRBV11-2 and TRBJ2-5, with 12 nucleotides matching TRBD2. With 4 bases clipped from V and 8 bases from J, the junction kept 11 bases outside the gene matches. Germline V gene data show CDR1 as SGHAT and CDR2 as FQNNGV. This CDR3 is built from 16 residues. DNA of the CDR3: TGTGCCAGCAGCTACCCCTGGACTAGCGGGGAGGAAACCCAGTACTTC. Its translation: CASSYPWTSGEETQYF.

The CDR3 sequence: CASSFFSQEVEQYF. The CDR3 DNA reads as TGTGCCAGCAGCTTCTTCAGTCAAGAGGTTGAGCAGTACTTC. The chain employs TRBV7-2 and TRBJ2-7, with D hard to call. The CDR3 runs 14 residues. In germline, CDR1 is SGHTA, CDR2 FQGNSA. V shed 3 bases and J shed 7 bases, with 16 bases lying between them. The whole variable domain, filled in from reference TRBV7-2 and TRBJ2-7, reads GAGVSQSPSNKVTEKGKDVELRCDPISGHTALYWYRQSLGQGLEFLIYFQGNSAPDKSGLPSDRFSAERTGGSVSTLTIQRTQQEDSAVYLCASSFFSQEVEQYFGPGTRLTVT.

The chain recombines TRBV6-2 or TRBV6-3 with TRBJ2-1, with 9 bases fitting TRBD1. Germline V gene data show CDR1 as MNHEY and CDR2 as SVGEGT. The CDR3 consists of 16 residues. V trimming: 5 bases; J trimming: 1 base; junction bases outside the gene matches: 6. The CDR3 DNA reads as TGTGCCAGCAGTCCCGACAGGGGGAGATCCTACAATGAGCAGTTCTTC. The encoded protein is CASSPDRGRSYNEQFF.

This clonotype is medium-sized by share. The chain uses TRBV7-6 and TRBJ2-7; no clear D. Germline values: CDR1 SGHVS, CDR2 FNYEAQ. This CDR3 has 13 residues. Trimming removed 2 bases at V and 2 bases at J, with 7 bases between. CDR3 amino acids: CASSLSAAYEQYF. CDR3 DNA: TGTGCCAGCAGCTTATCCGCAGCCTACGAGCAGTACTTC.

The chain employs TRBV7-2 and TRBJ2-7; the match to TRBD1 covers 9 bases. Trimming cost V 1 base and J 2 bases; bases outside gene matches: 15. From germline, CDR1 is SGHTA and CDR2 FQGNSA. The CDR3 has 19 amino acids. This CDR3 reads CASSLGGGAGTGYPYEQYF. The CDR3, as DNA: TGTGCCAGCAGCTTAGGGGGGGGGGCCGGGACAGGGTACCCCTACGAGCAGTACTTC.

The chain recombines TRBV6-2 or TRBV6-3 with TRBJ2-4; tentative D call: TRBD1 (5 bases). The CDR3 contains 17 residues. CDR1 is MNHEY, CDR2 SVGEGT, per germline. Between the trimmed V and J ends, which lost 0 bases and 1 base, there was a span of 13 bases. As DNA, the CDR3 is TGTGCCAGCAGTTACTCGAAGGGGTCTCGGGCCAAAAACATTCAGTACTTC. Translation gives CASSYSKGSRAKNIQYF.

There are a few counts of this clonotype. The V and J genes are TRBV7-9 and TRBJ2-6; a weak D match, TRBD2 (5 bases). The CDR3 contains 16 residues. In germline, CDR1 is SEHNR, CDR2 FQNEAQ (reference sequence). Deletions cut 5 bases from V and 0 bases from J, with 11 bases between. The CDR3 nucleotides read TGTGCCAGCAGCGGACTCGGCCTCTCTGGGGCCAACGTCCTGACTTTC. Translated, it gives CASSGLGLSGANVLTF.

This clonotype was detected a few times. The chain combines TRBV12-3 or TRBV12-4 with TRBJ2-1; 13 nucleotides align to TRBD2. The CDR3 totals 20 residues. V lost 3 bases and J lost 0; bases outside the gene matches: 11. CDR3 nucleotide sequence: TGTGCCAGCAGTTTCCCGGGACTAGCGGGGAGCACCAGCTCCTACAATGAGCAGTTCTTC. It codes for CASSFPGLAGSTSSYNEQFF.

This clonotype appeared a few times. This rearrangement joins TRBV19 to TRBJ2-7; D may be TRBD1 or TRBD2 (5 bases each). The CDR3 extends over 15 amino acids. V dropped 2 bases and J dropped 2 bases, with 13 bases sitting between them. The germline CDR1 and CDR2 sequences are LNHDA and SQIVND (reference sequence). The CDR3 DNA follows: TGTGCCAGTAGTATAACCCGACAGACTACCTACGAGCAGTACTTC. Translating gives CASSITRQTTYEQYF.

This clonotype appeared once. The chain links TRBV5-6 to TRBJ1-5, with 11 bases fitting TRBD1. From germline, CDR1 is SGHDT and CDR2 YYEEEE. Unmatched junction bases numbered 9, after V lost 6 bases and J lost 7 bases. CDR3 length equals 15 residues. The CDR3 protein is CASTLIGTGGQPQHF. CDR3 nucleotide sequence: TGTGCCAGCACCCTAATTGGGACAGGGGGACAGCCCCAGCATTTT.

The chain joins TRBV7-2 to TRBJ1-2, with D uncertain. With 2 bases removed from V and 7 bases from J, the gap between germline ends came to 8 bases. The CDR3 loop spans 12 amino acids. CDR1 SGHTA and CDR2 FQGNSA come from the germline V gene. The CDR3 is CASSLRTSGYTF. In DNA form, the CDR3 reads TGTGCCAGCAGCTTAAGGACGTCTGGCTACACCTTC.

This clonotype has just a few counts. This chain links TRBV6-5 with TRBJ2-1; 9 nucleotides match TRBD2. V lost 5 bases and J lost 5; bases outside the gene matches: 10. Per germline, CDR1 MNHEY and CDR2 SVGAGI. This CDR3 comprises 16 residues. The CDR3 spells CASSPRAGGHHNEQFF. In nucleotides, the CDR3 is TGTGCCAGCAGTCCCAGGGCGGGGGGGCACCACAATGAGCAGTTCTTC.

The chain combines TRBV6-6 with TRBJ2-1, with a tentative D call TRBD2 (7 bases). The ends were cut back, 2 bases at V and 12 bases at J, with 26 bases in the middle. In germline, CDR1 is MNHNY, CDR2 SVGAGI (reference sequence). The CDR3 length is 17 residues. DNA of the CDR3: TGTGCCAGCAGTTACCCCCACGGGCGGGGGCCTCAGGAAGGGCAGTTCTTC. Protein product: CASSYPHGRGPQEGQFF.

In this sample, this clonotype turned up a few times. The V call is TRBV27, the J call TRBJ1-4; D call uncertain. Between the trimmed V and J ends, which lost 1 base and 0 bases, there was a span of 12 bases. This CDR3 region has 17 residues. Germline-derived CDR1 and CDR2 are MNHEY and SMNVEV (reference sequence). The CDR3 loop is CASSLYPEDATNEKLFF. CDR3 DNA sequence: TGTGCCAGCAGTTTATACCCCGAAGACGCAACTAATGAAAAACTGTTTTTT.

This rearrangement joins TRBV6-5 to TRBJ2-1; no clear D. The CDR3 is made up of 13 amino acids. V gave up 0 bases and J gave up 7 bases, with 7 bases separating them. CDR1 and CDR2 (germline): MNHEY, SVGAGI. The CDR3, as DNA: TGTGCCAGCAGTTACTCGATGTCGAATGAGCAGTTCTTC. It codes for CASSYSMSNEQFF.

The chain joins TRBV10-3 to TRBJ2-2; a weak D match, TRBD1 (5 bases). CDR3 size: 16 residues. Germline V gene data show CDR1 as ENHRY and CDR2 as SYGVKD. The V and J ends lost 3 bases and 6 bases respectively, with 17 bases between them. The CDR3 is CAISDLKGSQAGELFF. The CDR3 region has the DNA TGTGCCATCAGTGATTTGAAGGGGTCGCAGGCCGGGGAGCTGTTTTTT.

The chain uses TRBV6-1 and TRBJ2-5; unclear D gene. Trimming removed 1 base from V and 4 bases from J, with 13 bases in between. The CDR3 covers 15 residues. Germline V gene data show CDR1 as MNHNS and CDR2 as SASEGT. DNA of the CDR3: TGTGCCAGCAGTGAAGGGTCCCTGGCCCGAGAGACCCAGTACTTC. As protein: CASSEGSLARETQYF.

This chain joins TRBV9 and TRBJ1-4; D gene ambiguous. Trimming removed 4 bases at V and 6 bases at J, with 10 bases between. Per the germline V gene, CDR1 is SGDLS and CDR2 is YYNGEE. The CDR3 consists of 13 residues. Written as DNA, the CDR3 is TGTGCCAGCAGCACACGAGCGGATGAAAAACTGTTTTTT. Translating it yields CASSTRADEKLFF.

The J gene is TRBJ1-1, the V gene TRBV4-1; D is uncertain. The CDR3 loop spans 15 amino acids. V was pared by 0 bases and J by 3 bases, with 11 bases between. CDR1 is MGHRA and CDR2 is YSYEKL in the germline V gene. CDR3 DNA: TGCGCCAGCAGCCAAGATATCGAGGGAGACACTGAAGCTTTCTTT. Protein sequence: CASSQDIEGDTEAFF.

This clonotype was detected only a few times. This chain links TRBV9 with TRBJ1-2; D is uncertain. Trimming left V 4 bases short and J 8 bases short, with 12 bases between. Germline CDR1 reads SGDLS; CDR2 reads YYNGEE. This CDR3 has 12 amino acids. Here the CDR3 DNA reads TGTGCCAGCAGCCGGGCCCTCGGGGGCTACACCTTC. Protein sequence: CASSRALGGYTF.

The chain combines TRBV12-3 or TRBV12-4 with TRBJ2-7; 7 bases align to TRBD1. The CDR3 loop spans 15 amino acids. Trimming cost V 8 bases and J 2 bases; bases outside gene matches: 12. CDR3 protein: CASAIRQGTTYEQYF. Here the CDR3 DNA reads TGTGCCAGCGCCATCAGACAGGGAACCACCTACGAGCAGTACTTC.

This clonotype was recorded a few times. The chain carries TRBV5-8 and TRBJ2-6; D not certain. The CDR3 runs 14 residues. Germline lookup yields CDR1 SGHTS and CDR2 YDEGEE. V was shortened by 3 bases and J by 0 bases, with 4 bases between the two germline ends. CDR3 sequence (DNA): TGTGCCAGCAGCTCCTTCTCTGGGGCCAACGTCCTGACTTTC. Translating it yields CASSSFSGANVLTF.

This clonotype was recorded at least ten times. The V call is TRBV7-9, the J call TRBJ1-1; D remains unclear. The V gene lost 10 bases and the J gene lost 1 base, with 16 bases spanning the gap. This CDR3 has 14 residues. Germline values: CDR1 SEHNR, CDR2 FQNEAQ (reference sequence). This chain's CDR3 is CAIRGASTNTEAFF. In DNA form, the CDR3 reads TGTGCCATCCGGGGAGCGTCTACGAACACTGAAGCTTTCTTT.

The CDR3 nucleotides are TGCAGCGTTGAAAGGGGCATGAACACTGAAGCTTTCTTT. This translates into CSVERGMNTEAFF. The chain combines TRBV29-1 with TRBJ1-1; D might be TRBD1 (5 bases). CDR3 length: 13 residues. The germline gives CDR1 SQVTM, CDR2 ANQGSEA. The V and J ends lost 2 bases and 0 bases respectively, with 7 bases between them.

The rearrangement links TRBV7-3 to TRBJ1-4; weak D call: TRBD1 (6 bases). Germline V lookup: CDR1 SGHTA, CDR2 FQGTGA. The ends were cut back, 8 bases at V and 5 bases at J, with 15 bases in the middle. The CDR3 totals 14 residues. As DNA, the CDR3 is TGTGCCAGCCTAAGGGGGGGCTGGAATGAAAAACTGTTTTTT. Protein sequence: CASLRGGWNEKLFF. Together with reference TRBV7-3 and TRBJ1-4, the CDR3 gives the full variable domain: GAGVSQTPSNKVTEKGKYVELRCDPISGHTALYWYRQSLGQGPEFLIYFQGTGAADDSGLPNDRFFAVRPEGSVSTLKIQRTERGDSAVYLCASLRGGWNEKLFFGSGTQLSVL.

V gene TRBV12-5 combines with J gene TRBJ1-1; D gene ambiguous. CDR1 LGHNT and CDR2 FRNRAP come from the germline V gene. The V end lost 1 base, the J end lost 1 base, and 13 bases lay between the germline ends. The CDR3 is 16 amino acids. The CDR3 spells CASGLARPRGNTEAFF. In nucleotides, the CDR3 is TGTGCTAGTGGTTTGGCAAGGCCCCGGGGGAACACTGAAGCTTTCTTT.